This passage covers 2 T cell receptor beta chains from one sample sequenced in a study of blood T cell repertoires in COVID-19. The table came from immunoSEQ multiplex PCR; TCRdb's copy has only in-frame clones and leaves some out. The top ten hold approximately 0.64% of the sample, which has around 200,000 clones, almost 90% seen once. Sequencing was done on a sample of peripheral blood. The source of these receptors is a man between 50 and 59 years old with acute or convalescent COVID-19.

The J gene is TRBJ1-6, the V gene TRBV3-1 (or the pseudogene TRBV3-2); D is perhaps TRBD1 (6 bases). CDR3 size: 15 residues. V lost 1 base, J lost 6 bases, and 10 bases lay in between. Per the germline V gene, CDR1 is LGHDT and CDR2 is YNNKEL (reference sequence). The CDR3 region is CASSQGGGINSPLHF. In DNA form, the CDR3 reads TGTGCCAGCAGCCAAGGGGGGGGCATTAATTCACCCCTCCACTTT.

This rearrangement joins TRBV4-1 to TRBJ1-2; 12 positions agree with TRBD1. Germline CDR1 MGHRA, CDR2 YSYEKL. The V gene end was trimmed by 2 bases and the J gene end by 8 bases; junction bases not matched to a gene: 18. The CDR3 is 19 residues long. CDR3 residues: CASSQLGPGTGGALEGYTF. For the CDR3, the DNA is TGCGCCAGCAGCCAACTTGGTCCCGGGACAGGGGGCGCATTGGAAGGCTACACCTTC.